This record looks at one TCR beta chain sequence and its context. The specificity of this receptor is unknown. Base qualities are not provided; no much larger clone lies one nucleotide away. CDR1 and CDR2 are drawn from the germline V gene: SGDLS, YYNGEE. The CDR3 runs 16 amino acids, cysteine and phenylalanine included. Only CDR3 DNA remains: 48 bases, in frame from the first base. The germline V end is reduced by 0 bases and the J end by 0 bases; junction bases left unmatched: 3. Focal radiation therapy combined with CTLA-4 blockade (ipilimumab) was tested in patients with chemo-refractory metastatic non-small-cell lung cancer. The data derive from a study of radiotherapy plus CTLA-4 blockade in lung cancer (dated by TCRdb to 2016 to 2018). Some background on the complete study: Among enrolled patients, under 20% had an objective response and about 30% reached disease control.

On the study overall, not on this receptor specifically: Early dynamic changes in blood T cell clones, together with increased serum interferon-beta after radiation, were reported as the strongest predictors of response. TCR clones derived from tumors expanded in peripheral blood after treatment with radiotherapy and ipilimumab.

The protocol used for the library was the immunoSEQ multiplex PCR assay. This immuneACCESS table, as held by TCRdb, lists in-frame sequences with V and J called but not all clones. Of the missing ones, under half trace to an unresolved V gene in checked studies; the others have no known cause. The sample table holds tens of thousands of clones, of which 77% were seen once. Jointly, the top ten make up about 2.2% of the sample. The starting material was peripheral blood, obtained from a patient treated with radiotherapy plus ipilimumab. The sequence derives from a human donor with non-small cell lung cancer whose response to radiotherapy plus ipilimumab could not be evaluated. Recombination linked TRBV9 to TRBJ2-7; 10 middle bases align to TRBD1. The sequenced DNA: TGTGCCAGCAGCGTAGCCGGGACAGGGGCCTCCTACGAGCAGTACTTC. Its protein product is CASSVAGTGASYEQYF. This CDR3, with the reference TRBV9 and TRBJ2-7 proteins standing in past its ends, gives the full variable domain DSGVTQTPKHLITATGQRVTLRCSPRSGDLSVYWYQQSLDQGLQFLIQYYNGEERAKGNILERFSAQQFPDLHSELNLSSLELGDSALYFCASSVAGTGASYEQYFGPGTRLTVT.